The entry below describes one T cell receptor (beta chain). Its antigen is unknown. J lost 2 bases, V lost 4 bases, and 2 bases had no gene match. Germline-derived CDR1 and CDR2 are SGDLS and YYNGEE. The CDR3 extends over 14 amino acids. The assay was immunoSEQ multiplex PCR, and TCRdb's table has in-frame clones only and misses some. The sample records more than 75,000 clones, about 80% being singletons. The sample is drawn from a study of OX40 agonist ivuxolimab in advanced cancers. Regarding the study as a whole: Among the nonresponders, some also had low normalized T-cell clonal expansion. With doses of 0.1-3.0 mg/kg, partial responders showed among the lowest clonal expansion.

The receptor's source is an adult with an advanced solid tumor such as melanoma, head and neck, liver or kidney cancer. Specimen: CD4+ or CD8+ T cells sorted from blood, collected in a trial of the OX40 agonist ivuxolimab. This chain links TRBV9 with TRBJ2-7, with 11 bases matching TRBD1. The CDR3, as DNA: TGTGCCAGCAGCTTGGGACAGGGGGCCTACGAGCAGTACTTC. This gives the protein CASSLGQGAYEQYF.